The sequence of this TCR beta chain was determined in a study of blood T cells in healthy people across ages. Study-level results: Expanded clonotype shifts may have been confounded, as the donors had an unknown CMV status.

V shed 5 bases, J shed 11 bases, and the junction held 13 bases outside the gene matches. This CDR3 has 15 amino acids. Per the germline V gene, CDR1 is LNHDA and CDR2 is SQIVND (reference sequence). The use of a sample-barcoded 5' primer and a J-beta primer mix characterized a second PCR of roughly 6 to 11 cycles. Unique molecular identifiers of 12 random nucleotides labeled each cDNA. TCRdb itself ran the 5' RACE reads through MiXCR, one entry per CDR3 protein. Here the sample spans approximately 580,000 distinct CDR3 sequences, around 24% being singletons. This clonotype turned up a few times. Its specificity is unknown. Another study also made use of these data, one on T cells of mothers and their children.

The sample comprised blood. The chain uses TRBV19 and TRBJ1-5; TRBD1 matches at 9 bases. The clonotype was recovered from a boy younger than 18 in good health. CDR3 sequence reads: CASSWGQGGFLAQHF. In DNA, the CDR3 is TGTGCCAGTAGTTGGGGACAGGGAGGGTTTTTGGCCCAGCATTTT.